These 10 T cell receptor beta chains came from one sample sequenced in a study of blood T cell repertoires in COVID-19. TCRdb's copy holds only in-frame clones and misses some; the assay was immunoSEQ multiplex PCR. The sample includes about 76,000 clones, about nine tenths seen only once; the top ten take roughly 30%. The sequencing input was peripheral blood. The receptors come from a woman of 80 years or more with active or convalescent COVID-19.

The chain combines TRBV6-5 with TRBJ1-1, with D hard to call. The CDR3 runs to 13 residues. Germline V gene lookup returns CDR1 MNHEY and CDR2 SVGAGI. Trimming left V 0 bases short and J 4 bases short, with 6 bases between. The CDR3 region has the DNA TGTGCCAGCAGTTACTCGGGAGGCACTGAAGCTTTCTTT. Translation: CASSYSGGTEAFF.

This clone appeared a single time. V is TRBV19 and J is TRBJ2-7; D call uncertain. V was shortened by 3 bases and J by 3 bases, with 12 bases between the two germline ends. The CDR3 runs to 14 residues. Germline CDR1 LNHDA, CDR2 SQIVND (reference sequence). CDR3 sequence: CASSMSPRLYEQYF. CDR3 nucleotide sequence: TGTGCCAGTAGTATGTCTCCCCGACTCTACGAGCAGTACTTC. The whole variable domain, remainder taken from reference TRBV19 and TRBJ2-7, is DGGITQSPKYLFRKEGQNVTLSCEQNLNHDAMYWYRQDPGQGLRLIYYSQIVNDFQKGDIAEGYSVSREKKESFPLTVTSAQKNPTAFYLCASSMSPRLYEQYFGPGTRLTVT.

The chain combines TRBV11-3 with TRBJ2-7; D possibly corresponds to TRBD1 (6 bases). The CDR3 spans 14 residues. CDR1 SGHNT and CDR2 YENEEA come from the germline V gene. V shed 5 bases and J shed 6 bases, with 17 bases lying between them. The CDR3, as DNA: TGTGCCAGCAGCCAGAACCACAGGGTGGCCGAGCAGTACTTC. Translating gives CASSQNHRVAEQYF.

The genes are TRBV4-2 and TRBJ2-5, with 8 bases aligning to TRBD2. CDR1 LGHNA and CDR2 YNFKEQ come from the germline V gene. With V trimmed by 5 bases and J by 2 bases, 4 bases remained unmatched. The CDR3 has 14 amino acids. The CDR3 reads CASSYSGEQETQYF. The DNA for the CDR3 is TGTGCCAGCAGCTATAGCGGGGAACAAGAGACCCAGTACTTC.

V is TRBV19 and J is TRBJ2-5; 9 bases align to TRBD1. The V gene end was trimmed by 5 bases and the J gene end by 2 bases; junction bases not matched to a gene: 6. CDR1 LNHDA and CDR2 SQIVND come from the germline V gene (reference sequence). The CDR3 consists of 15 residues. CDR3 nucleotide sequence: TGTGCCAGTAGTTCCTCCGGGACAGGGCAAGAGACCCAGTACTTC. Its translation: CASSSSGTGQETQYF.

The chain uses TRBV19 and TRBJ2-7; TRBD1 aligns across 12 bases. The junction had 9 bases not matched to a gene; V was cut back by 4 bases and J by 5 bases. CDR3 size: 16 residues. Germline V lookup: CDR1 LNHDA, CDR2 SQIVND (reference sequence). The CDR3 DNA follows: TGTGCCAGTAGTAAGATACCGGGACAGGGGGCAGACGAGCAGTACTTC. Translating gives CASSKIPGQGADEQYF.

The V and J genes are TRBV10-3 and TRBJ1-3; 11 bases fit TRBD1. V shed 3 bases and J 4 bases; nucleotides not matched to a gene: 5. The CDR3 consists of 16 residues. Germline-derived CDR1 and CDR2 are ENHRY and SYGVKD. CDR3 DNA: TGTGCCATCAGTGAACAAGGACAGGGGGCGGGAAACACCATATATTTT. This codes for CAISEQGQGAGNTIYF.

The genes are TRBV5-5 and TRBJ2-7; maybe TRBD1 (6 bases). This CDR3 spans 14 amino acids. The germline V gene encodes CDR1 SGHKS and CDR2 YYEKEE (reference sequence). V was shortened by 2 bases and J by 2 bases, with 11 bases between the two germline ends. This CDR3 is CASSFTGTPYEQYF. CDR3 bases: TGTGCCAGCAGCTTCACCGGGACACCCTACGAGCAGTACTTC.

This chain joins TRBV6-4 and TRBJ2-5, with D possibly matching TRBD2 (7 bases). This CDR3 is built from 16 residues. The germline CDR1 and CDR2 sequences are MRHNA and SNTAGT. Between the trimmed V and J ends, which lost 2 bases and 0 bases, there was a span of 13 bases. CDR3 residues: CASSDERGGNQETQYF. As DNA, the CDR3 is TGTGCCAGCAGTGACGAGAGGGGGGGGAACCAAGAGACCCAGTACTTC.

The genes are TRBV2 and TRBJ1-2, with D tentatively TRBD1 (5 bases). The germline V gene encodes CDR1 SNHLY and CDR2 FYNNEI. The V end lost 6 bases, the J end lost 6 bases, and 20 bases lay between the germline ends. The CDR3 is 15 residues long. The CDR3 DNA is TGTGCCAGCAGGATGGTTGGGGGGACCAACCATGGCTACACCTTC. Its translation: CASRMVGGTNHGYTF.